This T cell receptor (beta chain) was documented in a study of regulatory T cells in long-lasting Graves disease. Study-wide findings and caveats: TRBV28, TRBJ1-2 and TRBJ2-5 were segments that persistent disease favored.

Time point meaning: persistent/refractory GD, antithyroid drugs over 5 years with positive TRAb. The authors made the TCR library using RNA they extracted from PBMCs. According to the study, TCR beta libraries were built with iRepertoire HTBI primers and CDR3-region Arm-PCR. In the original processing: Identification yielded 55 to 75 TRBV and about 15 TRBJ segments across samples. Each CDR3 protein is one row after TCRdb ran MiXCR on the multiplex PCR reads. The V and J calls shown here were made by TCRdb, not taken from the authors' results. The sample lists some 280,000 distinct CDR3 sequences; under 25% were seen once. This CDR3 comprises 14 residues. With 5 bases clipped from V and 6 bases from J, the junction kept 5 bases outside the gene matches. Germline lookup yields CDR1 MDHEN and CDR2 SYDVKM. This clonotype has at least ten counts. The target antigen is unknown.

The sequence came from a female donor with Graves disease. The sample was peripheral blood mononuclear cells (PBMCs), taken when the disease was refractory, from a patient treated with antithyroid drugs. This chain connects TRBV28 to TRBJ2-2; the match to TRBD1 covers 8 bases. The CDR3 reads CASSQDRDPGELFF. CDR3 coding DNA: TGTGCCAGCAGTCAGGACAGGGACCCCGGGGAGCTGTTTTTT. Full variable domain (missing parts from reference TRBV28 and TRBJ2-2): DVKVTQSSRYLVKRTGEKVFLECVQDMDHENMFWYRQDPGLGLRLIYFSYDVKMKEKGDIPEGYSVSREKKERFSLILESASTNQTSMYLCASSQDRDPGELFFGEGSRLTVL.